This T cell receptor (beta chain) was identified during a study of blood T cell repertoires in COVID-19. CDR1 and CDR2 from the germline V gene are SGHDN and FVKESK. The CDR3 is made up of 15 amino acids. V was pared by 4 bases and J by 8 bases, with 8 bases of the junction left unmatched. Only in-frame clones appear in the TCRdb table, and some are missing; sequencing was by immunoSEQ multiplex PCR. The sample lists hundreds of thousands of clones, about 88% occurring once. The sequenced material came from PBMCs or T cells enriched from blood (not recorded which). This receptor was taken from a woman aged 45-60 years who had recovered from COVID-19. The chain couples TRBV14 to TRBJ2-1, with 10 bases that match TRBD2. This chain's CDR3 is CASSPLAGVWYEQFF. The CDR3 DNA follows: TGTGCCAGCAGCCCTCTAGCGGGGGTTTGGTATGAGCAGTTCTTC.